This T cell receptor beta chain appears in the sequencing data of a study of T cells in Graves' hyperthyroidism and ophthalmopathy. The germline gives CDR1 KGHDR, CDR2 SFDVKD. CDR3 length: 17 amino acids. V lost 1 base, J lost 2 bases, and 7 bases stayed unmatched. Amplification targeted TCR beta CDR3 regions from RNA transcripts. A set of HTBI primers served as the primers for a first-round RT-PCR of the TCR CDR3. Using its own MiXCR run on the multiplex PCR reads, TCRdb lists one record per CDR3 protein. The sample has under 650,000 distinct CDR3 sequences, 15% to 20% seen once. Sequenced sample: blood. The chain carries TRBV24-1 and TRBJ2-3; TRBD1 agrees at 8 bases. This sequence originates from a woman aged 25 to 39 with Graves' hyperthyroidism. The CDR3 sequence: CATSDLDRGGYTDTQYF. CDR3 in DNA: TGTGCCACCAGTGATTTAGACAGGGGAGGCTACACAGATACGCAGTATTTT.